This T cell receptor beta chain was recovered during a study of T cells in Graves' hyperthyroidism and ophthalmopathy. Study-wide points: Ophthalmopathy was identified by the model a median 6.5 months ahead of onset.

Researchers took RNA transcripts and amplified the TCR beta CDR3 regions from them. The study used the HTBI primer set for a first-round RT-PCR of the TCR CDR3. TCRdb itself ran the multiplex PCR reads through MiXCR, one entry per CDR3 protein. The sample holds 600,000 to 700,000 distinct CDR3 sequences, just under 45% seen once. This clonotype was recorded a few times. As yet, its antigen is unknown. Trimming took 0 bases from V and 4 from J, leaving 10 bases between them. Germline V gene lookup returns CDR1 SGHTA and CDR2 FQGNSA. The CDR3 contains 15 residues. The rearrangement joins TRBV7-2 to TRBJ1-3, with a possible D match to TRBD1 (5 bases). Sequenced sample: peripheral blood or thyroid tissue (not recorded which). The sequence was collected from an adult man with Graves' disease, either hyperthyroidism or ophthalmopathy (not recorded which). This CDR3 is CASSLAIQAGNTIYF. In DNA, the CDR3 is TGTGCCAGCAGCTTAGCTATACAGGCAGGAAACACCATATATTTT.